This T cell receptor (beta chain) was observed in a study of T cell responses to AZD1222 COVID-19 vaccine. Regarding the study as a whole: Repertoires in all cases were sampled only once the peak T cell response had passed.

The CDR3 is 14 amino acids. CDR1 and CDR2 (germline): MNHNY, SVGAGI (reference sequence). V shed 2 bases and J shed 1 base, with 6 bases lying between them. This clone appeared once. The antigen remains unidentified. Assay: immunoSEQ multiplex PCR; the TCRdb copy retains only in-frame clones and omits some. The sample shows 200,000 or so clones, around 92% of them seen only once. The V gene is TRBV6-6, the J gene TRBJ2-4, with D uncertain. This sequence was found in an adult in good health. The source material was peripheral blood, sampled on day 0 of AZD1222 vaccination. The CDR3 loop reads CASSYPPAKNIQYF. The CDR3, as DNA: TGTGCCAGCAGTTACCCACCGGCCAAAAACATTCAGTACTTC.